Listed below are T cell receptor beta chains from one sample, sequenced in a study of CD8 T cells in Susac syndrome. MiXCR, run by TCRdb on the immunoSEQ multiplex PCR reads, gives a single entry per CDR3 protein. The table has about 210,000 distinct CDR3 sequences, 95% seen once. Sequencing was performed on CD4+ T cells from PBMCs. Every receptor here comes from a human donor with multiple sclerosis. CDR3s include the opening cysteine and the closing phenylalanine or tryptophan. Fields, in order: V gene, clone size, J gene, D gene, CDR3 DNA, CDR3 protein. D genes are given only for firm matches. Clone size is not always given. Where it is, it says once, few, many or a class for expanded clones.

TRBV18	-	TRBJ2-7	TRBD1	TGTGCCAGCTCCCCTCGACCGGGACAGGGGACCAACGAGCAGTACTTC	CASSPRPGQGTNEQYF
TRBV28	-	TRBJ1-2	-	TGTGCCAGCAGTTACCAGGGGTATGGCTACACCTTC	CASSYQGYGYTF
TRBV15	-	TRBJ2-7	-	TGTGCCACCAGCCGGGACACGGACTACGAGCAGTACTTC	CATSRDTDYEQYF
TRBV3-1	-	TRBJ1-2	TRBD1	TGTGCCAGCAGCCAAGAGTCCCCAGGGGGAATCTCGGAGGGCTACACCTTC	CASSQESPGGISEGYTF
TRBV4-2	-	TRBJ1-5	TRBD1	TGTGCCAGCAGCCAAGTCTCGATCAGGGACAGGGGGGAGGGTAGCAATCAGCCCCAGCATTTT	CASSQVSIRDRGEGSNQPQHF
TRBV20-1	-	TRBJ2-3	TRBD2	TGCAGTGCGAACCCCGTAGCGGGGGGACCCACAGATACGCAGTATTTT	CSANPVAGGPTDTQYF
TRBV20-1	-	TRBJ1-1	-	TGCAGTGCTAGAGGCATCTTTGGGAGGAACACTGAAGCTTTCTTT	CSARGIFGRNTEAFF
TRBV3-1	-	TRBJ1-6	-	TGTGCCAGCAGCTCCCTGGGCAGGGCGAATTCACCCCTCCACTTT	CASSSLGRANSPLHF
TRBV7-2	-	TRBJ1-5	TRBD1	TGTGCCAGCAGCGCTAACAGGGGTTGGCGCAATCAGCCCCAGCATTTT	CASSANRGWRNQPQHF
TRBV12-3/TRBV12-4	once	TRBJ1-2	TRBD1	TGTGCCAGCAGTTTAGTGGGACAGGGGGTCTATGGCTACACCTTC	CASSLVGQGVYGYTF
TRBV4-1	-	TRBJ2-5	TRBD1	TGCGCCAGCAGCCAGACCGGGACAGGGAAAGAGACCCAGTACTTC	CASSQTGTGKETQYF
TRBV5-6	-	TRBJ2-4	-	TGTGCCAGCAGTTCGCAACAGGGGGGGATTCAGTACTTC	CASSSQQGGIQYF
TRBV7-9	-	TRBJ1-2	TRBD1	TGTGCCAGCAGCTTGGACAGGGTGGCTGGCTACACCTTC	CASSLDRVAGYTF
TRBV5-1	-	TRBJ2-7	-	TGCGCCAGCAGCCGCACACAGGGCTCCTACGAGCAGTACTTC	CASSRTQGSYEQYF
TRBV9	-	TRBJ2-2	-	TGTGCCAGCAGCCCCCAATTAACCACCGGGGAGCTGTTTTTT	CASSPQLTTGELFF
TRBV20-1	-	TRBJ1-2	-	TGCAGTGCTAGAGCGACACTTAACTATGGCTACACCTTC	CSARATLNYGYTF
TRBV5-1	-	TRBJ1-1	TRBD1	TGCGCCAGCAGCGACAGGGGTAGGAACACTGAAGCTTTCTTT	CASSDRGRNTEAFF
TRBV30	-	TRBJ2-3	-	TGTGCCTGGACCTTTTTGGATACGCAGTATTTT	CAWTFLDTQYF
TRBV3-1	-	TRBJ2-3	-	TGTGCCAGCAGCCTCGGGACGGCTAGGGATACGCAGTATTTT	CASSLGTARDTQYF
TRBV20-1	once	TRBJ2-3	-	TGCAGTGGAACTGAGGGCACAGATACGCAGTATTTT	CSGTEGTDTQYF
TRBV14	-	TRBJ2-6	-	TGTGCCAGCAGCCTTACCTTCGGGCTCCGGAGGCAGTCTGGGGCCAACGTCCTGACTTTC	CASSLTFGLRRQSGANVLTF
TRBV7-2	-	TRBJ1-5	-	TGTGCCAGCAGCTCTAGACCGTTCCCGGACACCAATCAGCCCCAGCATTTT	CASSSRPFPDTNQPQHF
TRBV6-5	-	TRBJ1-2	-	TGTGCCAGCAGACTGCTGCAGGGGAACTATGGCTACACCTTC	CASRLLQGNYGYTF
TRBV24-1	-	TRBJ2-1	TRBD1	TGTGCCACCAGTGATGGGGACAGGGTTCAGTTCTTC	CATSDGDRVQFF